What follows are 22 T cell receptor beta chains derived from one specimen sequenced in a study of CD8 T cells in Susac syndrome. An input of 0.5 to 1 ug of RNA was subjected to reverse transcription using random hexamers. In TCRdb, the immunoSEQ multiplex PCR reads were re-called with MiXCR into one record per CDR3 protein. The table has 95,000 to 150,000 distinct CDR3 sequences, 95% to 96% seen once. Sequencing was performed on CD4+ T cells from PBMCs. All receptors come from a human donor with Susac syndrome.

The rearrangement joins TRBV30 to TRBJ2-7, with 9 bases lining up with TRBD2. The junction had 7 bases not matched to a gene; V was cut back by 3 bases and J by 7 bases. CDR3 size: 13 residues. Germline CDR1 reads GTSNPN; CDR2 reads SVGIG (reference sequence). CDR3 in DNA: TGTGCCTGGAGAGGCGGGAGGGCTGGGGAGCAGTACTTC. Translation: CAWRGGRAGEQYF.

This chain connects TRBV11-1 to TRBJ2-7, with D hard to call. Trimming pared 6 bases from V and 1 base from J, leaving 13 bases between. Germline CDR1 is SGHAT and CDR2 is FQDESV (reference sequence). The CDR3 covers 14 residues. The CDR3 reads CASRLFSQSYEQYF. CDR3 DNA sequence: TGTGCCAGCAGGCTATTCAGCCAGTCCTACGAGCAGTACTTC. Full variable domain (remainder filled in from reference TRBV11-1 and TRBJ2-7): EAEVAQSPRYKITEKSQAVAFWCDPISGHATLYWYRQILGQGPELLVQFQDESVVDDSQLPKDRFSAERLKGVDSTLKIQPAELGDSAMYLCASRLFSQSYEQYFGPGTRLTVT.

The chain links TRBV15 to TRBJ2-5; 7 bases match TRBD1. There are 16 residues in the CDR3. Looked up from germline, CDR1 is LNHNV and CDR2 is YYDKDF (reference sequence). The V gene end was trimmed by 0 bases and the J gene end by 3 bases; junction bases not matched to a gene: 7. CDR3 amino acids: CATSRDLGQGEETQYF. The CDR3 DNA is TGTGCCACCAGCAGAGATCTTGGGCAGGGGGAAGAGACCCAGTACTTC. The full variable domain, its missing parts supplied by reference TRBV15 and TRBJ2-5, is DAMVIQNPRYQVTQFGKPVTLSCSQTLNHNVMYWYQQKSSQAPKLLFHYYDKDFNNEADTPDNFQSRRPNTSFCFLDIRSPGLGDTAMYLCATSRDLGQGEETQYFGPGTRLLVL.

This clonotype was picked up one time. This chain links TRBV13 with TRBJ1-2; TRBD1 is a possible D gene (5 bases). The germline V and J ends were trimmed by 3 bases and 11 bases, with 13 bases remaining between them. The germline V gene encodes CDR1 PRHDT and CDR2 FYEKMQ (reference sequence). CDR3 length: 12 residues. CDR3 region: CASSFGFQGYTF. Here the CDR3 DNA reads TGTGCCAGCAGCTTTGGTTTCCAGGGATACACCTTC.

V and J are TRBV18 and TRBJ2-3; TRBD1 might be the D (5 bases). Germline CDR1 reads KGHSH; CDR2 reads LQKENI. V lost 2 bases and J 3 bases, leaving 9 bases between the germline ends. CDR3 length equals 14 residues. CDR3 sequence reads: CASSPTAGTDTQYF. CDR3 nucleotides: TGTGCCAGCTCACCAACGGCAGGGACAGATACGCAGTATTTT. Based on the CDR3 plus reference TRBV18 and TRBJ2-3, the full variable domain is NAGVMQNPRHLVRRRGQEARLRCSPMKGHSHVYWYRQLPEEGLKFMVYLQKENIIDESGMPKERFSAEFPKEGPSILRIQQVVRGDSAAYFCASSPTAGTDTQYFGPGTRLTVL.

The CDR3 DNA sequence: TGCAGTGCTAGCTCGTTGGGGGCAACCTACGAGCAGTACTTC. Its protein is CSASSLGATYEQYF. The J gene is TRBJ2-7, the V gene TRBV20-1; tentative D call: TRBD1 (6 bases). This CDR3 contains 14 residues. Germline V gene data show CDR1 as DFQATT and CDR2 as SNEGSKA (reference sequence). The V gene lost 3 bases and the J gene lost 2 bases, with 14 bases spanning the gap.

The rearrangement uses TRBV28 and TRBJ2-7; D possibly matches TRBD1 or TRBD2 (5 bases each). Deletions cut 2 bases from V and 0 bases from J, with 11 bases between. The CDR3 is made up of 15 amino acids. CDR1 and CDR2 from the germline V gene are MDHEN and SYDVKM. The CDR3: CASSLRDPRSYEQYF. CDR3 nucleotides: TGTGCCAGCAGTTTAAGGGACCCCCGCTCCTACGAGCAGTACTTC.

The rearrangement joins TRBV28 to TRBJ2-5; no firm D call. V was cut by 6 bases and J by 0 bases, with 17 bases left in between. Germline V CDR1 and CDR2: MDHEN, SYDVKM. The CDR3 length is 16 residues. The CDR3 sequence: CASRPTGPSYQETQYF. The CDR3 coding sequence is TGTGCCAGCAGGCCTACCGGACCCTCGTACCAAGAGACCCAGTACTTC.

This CDR3 is CAWSVQVEAFF. CDR3 nucleotide sequence: TGTGCCTGGAGTGTACAAGTTGAAGCTTTCTTT. V and J are TRBV30 and TRBJ1-1; D gene ambiguous. Trimming stripped 0 bases from V and 7 bases from J, with 6 bases between. The CDR3 runs 11 residues. Germline values: CDR1 GTSNPN, CDR2 SVGIG (reference sequence).

The chain employs TRBV5-1 and TRBJ2-5, with D hard to call. CDR1 is SGHRS and CDR2 is YFSETQ in the germline V gene. The CDR3 loop spans 13 amino acids. Trimming shortened V by 6 bases and J by 3 bases, and 12 bases separated the two germline ends. CDR3 region: CASTPEAKETQYF. CDR3 bases: TGCGCCAGCACACCTGAGGCGAAAGAGACCCAGTACTTC. Drawing the rest from reference TRBV5-1 and TRBJ2-5, the complete variable domain is KAGVTQTPRYLIKTRGQQVTLSCSPISGHRSVSWYQQTPGQGLQFLFEYFSETQRNKGNFPGRFSGRQFSNSRSEMNVSTLELGDSALYLCASTPEAKETQYFGPGTRLLVL.

The chain employs TRBV4-2 and TRBJ2-1; maybe TRBD2 (5 bases). The CDR3 is made up of 14 amino acids. Germline V lookup: CDR1 LGHNA, CDR2 YNFKEQ. Trimming shortened V by 0 bases and J by 10 bases, and 13 bases separated the two germline ends. The chain's CDR3 is CASSQERKGGEQFF. The CDR3 DNA reads as TGTGCCAGCAGCCAAGAACGGAAGGGCGGGGAGCAGTTCTTC.

This sequence joins TRBV7-6 and TRBJ1-3; TRBD1 matches 10 bases. V lost 0 bases, J lost 2 bases, and 1 base stayed unmatched. CDR3 size: 16 residues. The V gene's germline CDR1 is SGHVS and CDR2 FNYEAQ. CDR3 sequence: CASSLATGGTGNTIYF. The CDR3 DNA reads as TGTGCCAGCAGCTTAGCGACAGGGGGCACTGGAAACACCATATATTTT. The full variable domain, in which reference TRBV7-6 and TRBJ1-3 provide the parts outside the CDR3, is GAGVSQSPRYKVTKRGQDVALRCDPISGHVSLYWYRQALGQGPEFLTYFNYEAQQDKSGLPNDRFSAERPEGSISTLTIQRTEQRDSAMYRCASSLATGGTGNTIYFGEGSWLTVV.

The chain recombines TRBV3-1 with TRBJ2-2; D unresolved. CDR3 length: 14 residues. The germline gives CDR1 LGHDT, CDR2 YNNKEL (reference sequence). Trimming removed 2 bases from V and 2 bases from J, with 6 bases in between. The CDR3 region is CASSQTVNTGELFF. For the CDR3, the DNA is TGTGCCAGCAGCCAAACAGTCAACACCGGGGAGCTGTTTTTT.

This chain connects TRBV2 to TRBJ1-2; no definite D call. In germline, CDR1 is SNHLY, CDR2 FYNNEI. Trimming shortened V by 9 bases and J by 0 bases, and 14 bases separated the two germline ends. CDR3 length: 14 residues. DNA for the CDR3: TGTGCCAGGGGCCGGGAGAACCCTAACTATGGCTACACCTTC. This codes for CARGRENPNYGYTF.

The chain recombines TRBV15 with TRBJ2-1; possibly TRBD2 for D (6 bases). V lost 0 bases and J 13 bases, leaving 19 bases between the germline ends. The germline CDR1 and CDR2 sequences are LNHNV and YYDKDF (reference sequence). This CDR3 has 15 amino acids. Here the CDR3 reads CATSRDPKSGSEQFF. For the CDR3, the DNA is TGTGCCACCAGCAGAGATCCCAAGAGCGGGTCCGAACAGTTCTTC. The full variable domain, with the rest looked up from reference TRBV15 and TRBJ2-1, is DAMVIQNPRYQVTQFGKPVTLSCSQTLNHNVMYWYQQKSSQAPKLLFHYYDKDFNNEADTPDNFQSRRPNTSFCFLDIRSPGLGDTAMYLCATSRDPKSGSEQFFGPGTRLTVL.

This clonotype was counted a single time. The gene calls are TRBV4-3 and TRBJ2-6; unclear D gene. V lost 0 bases to trimming and J lost 6 bases, with 15 bases between them. The CDR3 spans 17 residues. Germline V lookup: CDR1 LGHNA, CDR2 YSLEER. CDR3 DNA sequence: TGCGCCAGCAGCCAAGATTTGGGGTTTTTTGCGGCCAACGTCCTGACTTTC. This gives the protein CASSQDLGFFAANVLTF.

The chain employs TRBV12-3 or TRBV12-4 and TRBJ2-1; 9 nucleotides align to TRBD2. Trimming removed 5 bases from V and 1 base from J; junction bases left unmatched: 3. CDR3 size: 15 residues. CDR3 sequence (DNA): TGTGCCAGCAGTCCTAGCGGGGAATCCTACAATGAGCAGTTCTTC. This sequence encodes CASSPSGESYNEQFF.

This chain joins TRBV5-6 and TRBJ2-6; no clear D gene. V lost 1 base, J lost 8 bases, and 7 bases lay in between. Germline V gene lookup returns CDR1 SGHDT and CDR2 YYEEEE. The CDR3 covers 13 residues. The CDR3 DNA sequence: TGTGCCAGCAGCTTGAAAGGGTCCAACGTCCTGACTTTC. This encodes CASSLKGSNVLTF.

The CDR3 loop reads CATRRGRDGDTQYF. In DNA form, the CDR3 reads TGTGCCACCCGAAGGGGGAGAGATGGAGATACGCAGTATTTT. The J gene is TRBJ2-3, the V gene TRBV10-3; D possibly corresponds to TRBD1 (6 bases). Germline V gives CDR1 ENHRY, CDR2 SYGVKD. The CDR3 covers 14 residues. Trimming cost V 10 bases and J 5 bases, with 19 bases left between them.

This rearrangement joins TRBV7-9 to TRBJ2-5, with D possibly matching TRBD1 (7 bases). V lost 7 bases, J lost 5 bases, and 14 bases lay in between. Looked up from germline, CDR1 is SEHNR and CDR2 is FQNEAQ (reference sequence). The CDR3 length is 13 residues. CDR3 protein: CASIQGGGETQYF. CDR3 nucleotides: TGTGCCAGCATCCAGGGGGGAGGTGAGACCCAGTACTTC.

This clonotype was seen more than once but under ten times. The rearrangement joins TRBV20-1 to TRBJ1-5, with D unclear. This CDR3 has 12 amino acids. V lost 0 bases and J 1 base, leaving 1 base between the germline ends. Germline-derived CDR1 and CDR2 are DFQATT and SNEGSKA (reference sequence). CDR3 DNA: TGCAGTGCTAGAGAGAGCAATCAGCCCCAGCATTTT. Amino acid sequence: CSARESNQPQHF.

The rearrangement joins TRBV28 to TRBJ2-7; 8 nucleotides align to TRBD2. The CDR3 totals 15 residues. The junction had 10 bases not matched to a gene; V was cut back by 7 bases and J by 2 bases. Germline loops: CDR1 MDHEN, CDR2 SYDVKM. CDR3 sequence: CASTPPQAGAYEQYF. CDR3 coding DNA: TGTGCCAGCACCCCACCCCAAGCGGGAGCCTACGAGCAGTACTTC.